This T cell receptor (beta chain) came from a study of blood T cell repertoires in COVID-19. Study overall: PBMCs, B-cell-depleted T cells, or T cells provided the cDNA or gDNA that made up the material.

This CDR3 comprises 14 residues. V lost 5 bases and J lost 4, with 14 bases in between. Looked up from germline, CDR1 is LGHDT and CDR2 is YNNKEL (reference sequence). Clones were read by immunoSEQ multiplex PCR, and TCRdb kept only the in-frame ones, dropping some. The sample includes 190,000 or so clones, 86% of them seen just once. The source is a woman aged 25 to 39 with active or convalescent COVID-19. The chain employs TRBV3-1 (or the pseudogene TRBV3-2) and TRBJ1-2, with D maybe TRBD1 (6 bases). Sequenced sample: peripheral blood. CDR3 coding DNA: TGTGCCAGCAGCGTCAGGGGTGACGGCTATGGCTACACCTTC. This codes for CASSVRGDGYGYTF.